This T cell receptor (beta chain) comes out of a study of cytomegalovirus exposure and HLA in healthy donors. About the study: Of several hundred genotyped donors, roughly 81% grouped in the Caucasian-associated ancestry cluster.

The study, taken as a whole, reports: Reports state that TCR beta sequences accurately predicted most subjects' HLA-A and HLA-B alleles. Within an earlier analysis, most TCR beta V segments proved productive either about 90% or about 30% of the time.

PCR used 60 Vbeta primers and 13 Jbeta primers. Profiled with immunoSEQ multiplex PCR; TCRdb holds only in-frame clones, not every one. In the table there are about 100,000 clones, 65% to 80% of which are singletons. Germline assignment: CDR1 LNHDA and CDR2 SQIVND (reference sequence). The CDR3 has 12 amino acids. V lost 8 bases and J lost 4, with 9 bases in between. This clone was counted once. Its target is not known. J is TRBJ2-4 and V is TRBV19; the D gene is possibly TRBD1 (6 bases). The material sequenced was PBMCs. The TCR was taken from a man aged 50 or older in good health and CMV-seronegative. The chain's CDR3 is CASEDRKNIQYF. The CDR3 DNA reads TGTGCCAGTGAGGACAGAAAAAACATTCAGTACTTC.